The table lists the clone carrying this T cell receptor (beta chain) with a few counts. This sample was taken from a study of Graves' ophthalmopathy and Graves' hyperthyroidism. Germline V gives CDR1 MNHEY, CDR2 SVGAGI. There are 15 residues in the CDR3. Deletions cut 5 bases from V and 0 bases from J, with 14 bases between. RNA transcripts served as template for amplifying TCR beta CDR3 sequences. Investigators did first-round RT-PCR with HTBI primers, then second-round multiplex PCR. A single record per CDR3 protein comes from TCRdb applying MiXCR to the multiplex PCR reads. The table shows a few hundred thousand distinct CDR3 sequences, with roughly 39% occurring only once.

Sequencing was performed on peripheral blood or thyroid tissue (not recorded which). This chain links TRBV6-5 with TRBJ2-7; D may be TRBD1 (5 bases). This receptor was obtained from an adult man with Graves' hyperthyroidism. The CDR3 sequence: CASSGQGIFSYEQYF. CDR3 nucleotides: TGTGCCAGCAGTGGGCAGGGAATATTCTCCTACGAGCAGTACTTC.